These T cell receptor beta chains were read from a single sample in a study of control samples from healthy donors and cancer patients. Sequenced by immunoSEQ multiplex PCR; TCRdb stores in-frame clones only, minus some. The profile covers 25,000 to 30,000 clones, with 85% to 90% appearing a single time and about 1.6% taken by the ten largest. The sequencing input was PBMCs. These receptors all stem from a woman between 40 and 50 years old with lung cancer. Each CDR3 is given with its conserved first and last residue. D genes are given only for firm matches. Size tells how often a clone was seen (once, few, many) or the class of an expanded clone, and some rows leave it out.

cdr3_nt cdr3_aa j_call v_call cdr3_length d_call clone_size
TGTGCCTGGGACCAGGGGCAAGCCTTTGAAGCTTTCTTT CAWDQGQAFEAFF TRBJ1-1 TRBV30 13 NA NA
TGTGCCTGGAGTCCAAGCTGGGGGCAGCCGAGAATCCAAGAGACCCAGTACTTC CAWSPSWGQPRIQETQYF TRBJ2-5 TRBV30 18 NA NA
TGTGCCAGCAGCGTAGCAGCGTCCAGCAATCAGCCCCAGCATTTT CASSVAASSNQPQHF TRBJ1-5 TRBV9 15 NA NA
TGTGCCAGCAGTAAAGGCGTAACGGTGGAAAAACTGTTTTTT CASSKGVTVEKLFF TRBJ1-4 TRBV2 14 NA NA
TGTGCCAGCAGCTTAAGGGCGGATAATGAAAAACTGTTTTTT CASSLRADNEKLFF TRBJ1-4 TRBV11-3 14 NA NA
TGTGCCAGTGCCCCTGGGGCCGGGAACTATGGCTACACCTTC CASAPGAGNYGYTF TRBJ1-2 TRBV19 14 NA once
TGTGCCTGGAGTCGCCAGGGAGGCTACACCTTC CAWSRQGGYTF TRBJ1-2 TRBV30 11 NA NA
TGTGCCAGCAGCCGCCCCGGGACAGGGGGCGATGGCTACACCTTC CASSRPGTGGDGYTF TRBJ1-2 TRBV7-8 15 TRBD1 NA
TGTGCCAGCAGCTTGGTCCAGGGAGGCAATGAGCAGTTCTTC CASSLVQGGNEQFF TRBJ2-1 TRBV5-6 14 NA NA
TGTGCCAGCAGTCTAGGACAGAACACTGAAGCTTTCTTT CASSLGQNTEAFF TRBJ1-1 TRBV11-1 13 NA NA
TGTGCCAGTAGTATTGGGCTACTCTTATCTAATACGCAGTATTTT CASSIGLLLSNTQYF TRBJ2-3 TRBV19 15 NA NA
TGTGCCAGCAGCCAGCCGCCTCCGGGACTAGCGGGCCCAGATACGCAGTATTTT CASSQPPPGLAGPDTQYF TRBJ2-3 TRBV3-1/TRBV3-2 18 TRBD2 NA
TGTGCCAGCAGCCAAGGAGGATGGGGTGAAGCTTTCTTT CASSQGGWGEAFF TRBJ1-1 TRBV14 13 NA NA
TGTGCCAGCTCACCAACTAAGGGGGCTGGGGCCAACGTCCTGACTTTC CASSPTKGAGANVLTF TRBJ2-6 TRBV18 16 NA NA
TGTGCCAGCAGTGAACTATCAGCTGGTTCACCCCTCCACTTT CASSELSAGSPLHF TRBJ1-6 TRBV25-1 14 NA NA
TGTGCCAGTGCCTGGACAACTAATGAAAAACTGTTTTTT CASAWTTNEKLFF TRBJ1-4 TRBV19 13 NA NA
TGTGCCAGCAGTGACTCGATCAGGGCTGGGGCCAACGTCCTGACTTTC CASSDSIRAGANVLTF TRBJ2-6 TRBV6-4 16 NA NA
TGCAGCGTTCCCCCCCTTAACAATGAGCAGTTCTTC CSVPPLNNEQFF TRBJ2-1 TRBV29-1 12 NA NA
TGTGCCAGTTCCCGGGGCATTGAGTGGGGCAATGAGCAGTTCTTC CASSRGIEWGNEQFF TRBJ2-1 TRBV19 15 NA NA
TGTGCCAGCAGCCCTCTACGGGGGAGATCTAGCACAGATACGCAGTATTTT CASSPLRGRSSTDTQYF TRBJ2-3 TRBV27 17 NA NA
TGTGCCAGCAGCTTAAGCCGACACAATGAGCAGTTCTTC CASSLSRHNEQFF TRBJ2-1 TRBV7-8 13 NA NA
TGCGCCAGCAGTTCAGACAGGGGGCCTGGAAACACCATATATTTT CASSSDRGPGNTIYF TRBJ1-3 TRBV5-1 15 TRBD1 NA
TGTGCCACGAGAGGGACGAGCACCGGGGAGCTGTTTTTT CATRGTSTGELFF TRBJ2-2 TRBV27 13 NA NA
TGCGCCAGCAGCCCCTTTGGGAACACTGAAGCTTTCTTT CASSPFGNTEAFF TRBJ1-1 TRBV5-1 13 NA NA
TGTGCCAGCAGAACACGGGTGTCTGGGGCCAACGTCCTGACTTTC CASRTRVSGANVLTF TRBJ2-6 TRBV5-5 15 NA NA
TGCGCCAGCAGCTTGAAGGACAGGGACGGTTCACCCCTCCACTTT CASSLKDRDGSPLHF TRBJ1-6 TRBV5-1 15 TRBD1 NA
TGCGCCAGCAGCTTGGGGCTGGGCTACAATGAGCAGTTCTTC CASSLGLGYNEQFF TRBJ2-1 TRBV5-1 14 NA NA
TGTGCCAGCAGTTTGGTAGATAACACTGAAGCTTTCTTT CASSLVDNTEAFF TRBJ1-1 TRBV28 13 NA NA
TGTGCCAGCAGCCGCGAGGCAGATCGACTGTTTTTT CASSREADRLFF TRBJ1-4 TRBV12-3/TRBV12-4 12 NA NA
TGTGCCAGCAGGTTGAACACTGAAGCTTTCTTT CASRLNTEAFF TRBJ1-1 TRBV6-5 11 NA NA
TGCGCCAGCAGCGGCGAGCGGGGGGGCCTCACGCAGTATTTT CASSGERGGLTQYF TRBJ2-3 TRBV5-1 14 TRBD2 NA
TGTGCCAGCAGCTTAGAGCGGGAGGCCTATAATTCACCCCTCCACTTT CASSLEREAYNSPLHF TRBJ1-6 TRBV13 16 NA NA
TGTGCCAGCAGTGCTGTTCGGGTATTGGCCTACGAGCAGTACTTC CASSAVRVLAYEQYF TRBJ2-7 TRBV2 15 NA NA
TGTGCCAGCAGTATTGGACAGGCTGTCGCTGGGGCCAACGTCCTGACTTTC CASSIGQAVAGANVLTF TRBJ2-6 TRBV25-1 17 TRBD1 NA
TGCAGCGTTGAACAGGGGTTTGGCAAAGATACGCAGTATTTT CSVEQGFGKDTQYF TRBJ2-3 TRBV29-1 14 NA NA
TGTGCCAGCAGCTTAGAGGCAGGGTACACTGAAGCTTTCTTT CASSLEAGYTEAFF TRBJ1-1 TRBV11-2 14 NA NA
TGTGCCTGGGGAAATAGCAATCAGCCCCAGCATTTT CAWGNSNQPQHF TRBJ1-5 TRBV30 12 NA NA
TGCGCCAGCAGCTCCGGGGGGGCTGGGGCCAACGTCCTGACTTTC CASSSGGAGANVLTF TRBJ2-6 TRBV5-1 15 TRBD2 NA
TGTGCCAGCAGTTACACAAGGGTCGCCCAAAACCGCTACACCTTC CASSYTRVAQNRYTF TRBJ1-2 TRBV6-5 15 NA NA
TGTGCCAGCAGTGAGGGCACAGATACGCAGTATTTT CASSEGTDTQYF TRBJ2-3 TRBV6-4 12 NA NA
TGTGCCAGCAGCTTAGGGGGACTACTAGAACCCACTCTTAGCACAGATACGCAGTATTTT CASSLGGLLEPTLSTDTQYF TRBJ2-3 TRBV11-3 20 TRBD2 NA
TGCAGCGTTAAATGGCCCCGCCTCCCAGATACGCAGTATTTT CSVKWPRLPDTQYF TRBJ2-3 TRBV29-1 14 NA NA
TGTGCCAGTAGTGAGGGGCCTGGGGCCAACGTCCTGACTTTC CASSEGPGANVLTF TRBJ2-6 TRBV19 14 NA NA
TGTGCCAGCAGCCCACGACAGGGGTCGAACACTGAAGCTTTCTTT CASSPRQGSNTEAFF TRBJ1-1 TRBV3-1/TRBV3-2 15 TRBD1 NA
TGTGCCAGCAGCCCTACGGGACCTTCCCAGCCAGATACGCAGTATTTT CASSPTGPSQPDTQYF TRBJ2-3 TRBV7-8 16 NA NA
TGTGCCAGCTCACCACGAAGCGGGGGGGTCGACAATGAGCAGTTCTTC CASSPRSGGVDNEQFF TRBJ2-1 TRBV18 16 TRBD2 NA
TGTGCCAGCAGTGGGGACTCATCCTACAATGAGCAGTTCTTC CASSGDSSYNEQFF TRBJ2-1 TRBV6-4 14 NA few
TGTGCCAGTTCTGGACAGGCGAATGAAAAACTGTTTTTT CASSGQANEKLFF TRBJ1-4 TRBV28 13 TRBD1 NA
TGTGCCAGCACCCTCCTAGGGGGGGCAGGCGATGAGCAGTTCTTC CASTLLGGAGDEQFF TRBJ2-1 TRBV28 15 NA NA
TGTGCCACCCCGGATACAGCGTCGGGGAATGAGCAGTTCTTC CATPDTASGNEQFF TRBJ2-1 TRBV2 14 NA NA
TGTGCCAGCAGTCTACCTTACAATGAGCAGTTCTTC CASSLPYNEQFF TRBJ2-1 TRBV6-1 12 NA NA
TGTGCCAGCAGCTGGGCGGGGGCTGCTAATGAAAAACTGTTTTTT CASSWAGAANEKLFF TRBJ1-4 TRBV7-2 15 NA NA
TGTGCCAGTACCCAACAGGGGAGGGGCACTGAAGCTTTCTTT CASTQQGRGTEAFF TRBJ1-1 TRBV19 14 TRBD1 NA
TGCGCCAGCAGCCAAGATCCGAGGACAGGGGGAGCTTTCTTT CASSQDPRTGGAFF TRBJ1-1 TRBV4-1 14 TRBD1 NA
TGTGCCTACCTGACAGACATGAACACTGAAGCTTTCTTT CAYLTDMNTEAFF TRBJ1-1 TRBV30 13 NA NA